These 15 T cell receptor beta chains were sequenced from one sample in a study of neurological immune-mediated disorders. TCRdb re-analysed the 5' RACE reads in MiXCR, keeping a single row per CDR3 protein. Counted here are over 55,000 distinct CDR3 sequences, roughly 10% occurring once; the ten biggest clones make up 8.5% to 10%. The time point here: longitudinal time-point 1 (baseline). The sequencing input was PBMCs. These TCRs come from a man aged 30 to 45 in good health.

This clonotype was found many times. The CDR3 DNA follows: TGCGCCAGCAGTGGTGCGGGAAGGGCTGAAGCTTTCTTT. Translating it yields CASSGAGRAEAFF. This chain joins TRBV10-2 and TRBJ1-1; D unclear. Trimming removed 4 bases at V and 6 bases at J, with 12 bases between. Germline CDR1 and CDR2: WSHSY and SAAADI. The length of the CDR3 is 13 residues.

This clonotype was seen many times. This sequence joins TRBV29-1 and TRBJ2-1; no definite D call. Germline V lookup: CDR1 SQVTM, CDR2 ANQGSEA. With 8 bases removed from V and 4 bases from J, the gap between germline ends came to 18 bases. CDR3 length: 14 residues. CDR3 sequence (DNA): TGCAGCTCCCGTCCTTACGCCCAATACAATGAGCAGTTCTTC. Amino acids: CSSRPYAQYNEQFF.

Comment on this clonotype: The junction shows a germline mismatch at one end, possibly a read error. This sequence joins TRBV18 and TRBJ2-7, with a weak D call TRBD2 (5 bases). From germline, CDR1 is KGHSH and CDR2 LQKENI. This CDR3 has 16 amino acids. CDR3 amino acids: CVSSSRVGGGGYEQYF. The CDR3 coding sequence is TGTGTCAGCTCTTCCAGAGTGGGCGGAGGCGGGTACGAGCAGTACTTC.

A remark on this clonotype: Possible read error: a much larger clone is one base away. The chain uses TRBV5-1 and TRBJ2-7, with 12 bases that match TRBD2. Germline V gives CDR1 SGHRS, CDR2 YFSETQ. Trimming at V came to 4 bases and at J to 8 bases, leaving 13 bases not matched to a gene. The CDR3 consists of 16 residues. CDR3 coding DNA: TGCGCCAGCAGCCACCGGACTAGCGGGACCGGGGGGAAGCAGTACTTC. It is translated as CASSHRTSGTGGKQYF. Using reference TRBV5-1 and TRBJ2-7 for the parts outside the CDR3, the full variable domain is KAGVTQTPRYLIKTRGQQVTLSCSPISGHRSVSWYQQTPGQGLQFLFEYFSETQRNKGNFPGRFSGRQFSNSRSEMNVSTLELGDSALYLCASSHRTSGTGGKQYFGPGTRLTVT.

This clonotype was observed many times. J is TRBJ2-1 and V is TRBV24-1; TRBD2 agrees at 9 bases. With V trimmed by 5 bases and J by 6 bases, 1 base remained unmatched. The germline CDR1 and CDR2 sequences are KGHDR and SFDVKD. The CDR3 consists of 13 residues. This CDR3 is CATSGREGNEQFF. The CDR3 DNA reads TGTGCCACCAGTGGGCGGGAGGGCAATGAGCAGTTCTTC.

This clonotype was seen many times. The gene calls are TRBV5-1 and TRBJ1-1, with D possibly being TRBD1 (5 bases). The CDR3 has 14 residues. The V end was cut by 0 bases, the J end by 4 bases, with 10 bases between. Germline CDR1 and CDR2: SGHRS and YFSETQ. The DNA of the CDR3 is TGCGCCAGCAGCTTGGAGAGGGGAAGCACTGAAGCTTTCTTT. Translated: CASSLERGSTEAFF.

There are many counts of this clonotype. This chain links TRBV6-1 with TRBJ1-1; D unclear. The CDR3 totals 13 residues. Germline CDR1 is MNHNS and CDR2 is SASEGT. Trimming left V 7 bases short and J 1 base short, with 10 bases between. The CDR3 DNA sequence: TGTGCCAGCAACCCTTCAGCGAACACTGAAGCTTTCTTT. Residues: CASNPSANTEAFF.

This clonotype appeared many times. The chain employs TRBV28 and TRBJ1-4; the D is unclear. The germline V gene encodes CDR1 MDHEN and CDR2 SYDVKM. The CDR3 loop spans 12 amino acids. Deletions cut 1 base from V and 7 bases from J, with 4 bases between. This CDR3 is CASSLYGEKLFF. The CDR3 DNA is TGTGCCAGCAGTTTATACGGTGAAAAACTGTTTTTT.

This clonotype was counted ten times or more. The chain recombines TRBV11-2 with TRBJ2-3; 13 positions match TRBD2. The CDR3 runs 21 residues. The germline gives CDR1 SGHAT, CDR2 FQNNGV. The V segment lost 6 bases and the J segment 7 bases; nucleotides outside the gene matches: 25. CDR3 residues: CASRPMGPTSGRALILHTQYF. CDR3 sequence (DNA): TGTGCCAGCAGACCTATGGGACCCACTAGCGGGAGGGCCTTAATCCTGCATACGCAGTATTTT.

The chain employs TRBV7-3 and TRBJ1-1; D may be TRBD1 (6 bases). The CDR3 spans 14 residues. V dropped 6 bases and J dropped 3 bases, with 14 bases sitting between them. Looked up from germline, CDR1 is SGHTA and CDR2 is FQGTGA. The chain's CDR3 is CASRRSGADTEAFF. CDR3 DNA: TGTGCCAGCAGACGTTCGGGGGCCGACACTGAAGCTTTCTTT.

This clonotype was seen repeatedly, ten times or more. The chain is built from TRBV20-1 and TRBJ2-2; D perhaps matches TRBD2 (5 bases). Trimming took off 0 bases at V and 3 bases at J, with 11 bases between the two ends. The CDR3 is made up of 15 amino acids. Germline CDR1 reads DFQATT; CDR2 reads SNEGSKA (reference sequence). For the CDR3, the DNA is TGCAGTGCTAGAGATTTTCGGCGGGACACCGGGGAGCTGTTTTTT. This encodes CSARDFRRDTGELFF.

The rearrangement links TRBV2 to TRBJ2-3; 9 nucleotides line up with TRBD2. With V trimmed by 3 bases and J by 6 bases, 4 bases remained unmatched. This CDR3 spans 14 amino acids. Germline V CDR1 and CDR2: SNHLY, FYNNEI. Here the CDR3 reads CASSEQTSGDTQYF. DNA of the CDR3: TGTGCCAGCAGTGAGCAGACTAGCGGTGATACGCAGTATTTT.

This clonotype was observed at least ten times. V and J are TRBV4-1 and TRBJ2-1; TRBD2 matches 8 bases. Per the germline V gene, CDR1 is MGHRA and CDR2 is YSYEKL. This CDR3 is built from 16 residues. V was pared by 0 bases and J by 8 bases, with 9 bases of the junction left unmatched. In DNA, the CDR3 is TGCGCCAGCAGCCAAGAACGAAGCGGGAGCTGGGATGAGCAGTTCTTC. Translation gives CASSQERSGSWDEQFF.

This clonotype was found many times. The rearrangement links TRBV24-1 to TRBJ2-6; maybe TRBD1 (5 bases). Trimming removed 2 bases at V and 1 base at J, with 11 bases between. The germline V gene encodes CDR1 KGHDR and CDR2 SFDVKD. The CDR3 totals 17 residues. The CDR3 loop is CATSDYSAGSGANVLTF. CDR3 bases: TGTGCCACCAGTGATTATAGTGCAGGGTCTGGGGCCAACGTCCTGACTTTC.

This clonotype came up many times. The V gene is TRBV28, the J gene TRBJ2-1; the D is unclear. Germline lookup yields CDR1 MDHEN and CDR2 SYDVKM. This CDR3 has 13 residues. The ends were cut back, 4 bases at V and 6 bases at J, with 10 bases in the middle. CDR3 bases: TGTGCCAGCAGTTCCTCTCGTGTCAATGAGCAGTTCTTC. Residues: CASSSSRVNEQFF. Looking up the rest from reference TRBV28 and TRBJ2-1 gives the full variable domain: DVKVTQSSRYLVKRTGEKVFLECVQDMDHENMFWYRQDPGLGLRLIYFSYDVKMKEKGDIPEGYSVSREKKERFSLILESASTNQTSMYLCASSSSRVNEQFFGPGTRLTVL.